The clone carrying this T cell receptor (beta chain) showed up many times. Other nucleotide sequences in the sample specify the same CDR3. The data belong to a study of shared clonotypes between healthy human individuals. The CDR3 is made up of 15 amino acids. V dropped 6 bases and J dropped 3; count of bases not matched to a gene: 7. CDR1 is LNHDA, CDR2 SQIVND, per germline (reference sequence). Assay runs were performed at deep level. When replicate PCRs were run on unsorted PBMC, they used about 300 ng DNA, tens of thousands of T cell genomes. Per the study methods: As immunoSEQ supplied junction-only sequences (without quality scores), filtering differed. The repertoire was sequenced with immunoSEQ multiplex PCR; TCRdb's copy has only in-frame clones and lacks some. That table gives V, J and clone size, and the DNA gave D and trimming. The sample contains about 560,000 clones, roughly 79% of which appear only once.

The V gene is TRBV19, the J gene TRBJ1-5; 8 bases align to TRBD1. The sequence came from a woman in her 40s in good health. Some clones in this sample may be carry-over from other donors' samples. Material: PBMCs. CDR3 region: CASRRTGNSNQPQHF. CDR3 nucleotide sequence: TGTGCCAGTAGAAGGACAGGGAATTCCAATCAGCCCCAGCATTTT.